Sequencing of this T cell receptor beta chain was carried out in a study of T cells in localized non-small cell lung cancer. Study-wide findings and caveats: Peak T cell clonality was found in uninvolved adjacent lung, exceeding tumor. Density of T cells in blood, when higher, went with longer overall survival. When the top 100 tumor clones were examined, a median around 58 of them also appeared in the adjacent lung, which was paired and uninvolved.

TCRdb keeps only in-frame clones here, not all; method: immunoSEQ multiplex PCR. The sample includes around 2,000 clones, around 23% of them seen just once. This clone is classed as medium-sized. Its antigen remains unknown. There are 14 residues in the CDR3. V was cut by 4 bases and J by 1 base, with 11 bases left in between. CDR1 is SGDLS, CDR2 YYNGEE, per germline. This material consisted of lung tumor tissue, taken before any cancer treatment. This clonotype originated in a man aged 35 to 69 with stage III lung adenocarcinoma. The chain employs TRBV9 and TRBJ2-5; D perhaps matches TRBD1 (6 bases). The CDR3 sequence is CASSTTGFQETQYF. The CDR3 DNA reads as TGTGCCAGCAGCACGACAGGATTCCAAGAGACCCAGTACTTC.